This TCR beta chain was sequenced for a study of beta chain features in type 1 diabetes (dated by TCRdb to 2017 to 2018). For the wider study: No differences in mean age, gender distribution, total cell number or subset yield were found between patients and healthy donors. A total of 107,917,701 sorted cells were examined across all samples, and the number of cells per subset was strongly correlated with RNA yield. The study compared the TCRB repertoires of sorted circulating CD4+ T cell subsets in recently diagnosed type 1 diabetes patients with those in matched healthy donors. Naive and central memory subsets were obtained from all 30 or so donors, but regulatory and stem cell-like memory subsets were isolated from only 8 patients and roughly 8 healthy donors.

This clone was counted only a few times. Its cognate antigen has yet to be identified. The input lacks base qualities; no much larger clone sits a single base away. A single peripheral blood draw of about 116 mL on average was collected from each donor into heparinised tubes. Naive, central memory, regulatory and stem cell-like memory CD4+ T cells were sorted on a BD FACSAria II using a panel including CD45RO, CCR7, CD25, CD127, CD95 and CD27. Purity was above 95% for every sorted population. PBMCs were isolated immediately by Lymphoprep density gradient centrifugation and stained directly without culture. To minimize batch effects, samples were stained and sorted in pairs, one healthy donor with one patient per experiment. All of the isolated RNA was reverse transcribed with the High Capacity cDNA Reverse Transcription Kit, so expressed TCRB transcripts were sequenced. Deep immunoSEQ sequencing was applied to naive, central memory and regulatory T cell samples, giving an average of about 3.4 million total reads per sample. Sorted cells were lysed in RLT buffer, and RNA was extracted using DNase-treated RNeasy Micro or Mini kits according to cell number. Each cell subset was processed separately to prevent cross-contamination, with patient and healthy donor samples processed together. The immunoSEQ multiplex PCR was used to amplify TCRB sequences from cDNA, generating 87-bp fragments that spanned the CDR3 region. Amplicons were sequenced on the Illumina HiSeq platform. Per the authors' processing: Synthetic template baselines were used to correct PCR bias computationally, reads within Hamming distance 2 were collapsed together, and singletons that could not be merged were discarded. By aligning reads against IMGT, V, D and J genes, CDR3 length, and insertions or deletions at six rearrangement sites were assigned. Within each subset, clonotype counts were normalized to sorted cell number, and only after that were true diversity and Gini coefficients computed with the tcR R package. Repertoire sharing was quantified using the overlap coefficient calculated on TCRB nucleotide sequences. Out-of-frame TCRB sequences from naive cells were analyzed to stand in for the pre-selection repertoire. The source is immuneACCESS, and TCRdb retained only in-frame sequences with V and J called. Part of the clones is not carried over; for the studies checked, unresolved V genes explain less than half of this, and the remainder is unexplained. The V and J calls and the clone size are those of that table, but D and trimming were determined from the DNA. The sample includes 900,000 or so clones, with roughly 16% observed a single time. The ten largest clonotypes hold 0.02% to 0.03% of the sample.

V and J are trimmed by 6 bases and 1 base, and the gene matches miss 4 bases of the junction. Sequences SGHTA (CDR1) and FQGNSA (CDR2) are obtained from the germline V gene. Inclusive of the bounding cysteine and phenylalanine, the CDR3 is 15 residues long. Only the CDR3 region is kept as DNA, spanning 45 bases read in frame from base 1. The full study reports these points: Naive, central memory and regulatory TCRB repertoires appeared to be more alike among patients than among healthy donors. PCR may preferentially amplify shorter templates, but because patient and control samples were amplified and corrected together, any resulting skew would affect both groups equally. Because small numbers of individuals were included in the HLA sub-analyses, any influence of HLA type on TCRB rearrangement was left unresolved. Because cDNA was sequenced instead of genomic DNA, highly expressing activated cells could be over-represented, though the groups showed no difference in activation or CD3 levels. At VDJ recombination sites, patients with type 1 diabetes made fewer insertions and deleted more nucleotides, a pattern implying thymic rearrangement abnormalities. Type 1 diabetes patients showed a moderate but significant shortening of TCRB CDR3 length in all four CD4+ subsets.

Sequenced sample: naive CD4+ T cells from blood. The cell subset or site tag for this specimen amounts to: true naive CD4+ T cells. The V and J segments used are TRBV7-2 and TRBJ2-1; 9 middle bases align to TRBD2. The clonotype was recovered from a woman under 30 in good health. The DNA sequence reads TGTGCCAGCAGGCCGACTAGCGGATCCTACAATGAGCAGTTCTTC. Its protein product is CASRPTSGSYNEQFF.